The sequence of this T cell receptor (beta chain) was determined in a study of cytomegalovirus exposure and HLA in healthy donors. Study observations and caveats: About 87% or about 30% of the time was how often most TCR beta V segments were productive, according to an earlier analysis.

Trimming took off 5 bases at V and 7 bases at J, with 9 bases between the two ends. Germline CDR1 MDHEN, CDR2 SYDVKM. CDR3 size: 12 residues. The PCR used 60 Vbeta and 13 Jbeta primers. Generated by immunoSEQ multiplex PCR, the TCRdb table keeps only in-frame clones and is missing some. The repertoire has some 150,000 clones, over 60% of them found once; the top ten carry 1.8%. Turning to this clone: Its specificity is unknown.

The source of this sequence is a female donor in good health and CMV-seropositive. V gene TRBV28 combines with J gene TRBJ1-5; D unclear. Sequenced: PBMCs. This chain's CDR3 is CASSIGGQPQHF. For the CDR3, the DNA is TGTGCCAGCAGTATAGGAGGACAGCCCCAGCATTTT.